Each of the 24 T cell receptor beta chains below was sequenced from the same sample in a study of blood T cell repertoires in COVID-19. TCRdb's table, derived via immunoSEQ multiplex PCR, lists solely in-frame clones and lacks some. The data hold 75,000 to 85,000 clones, with around 80% observed a single time. Material for sequencing was peripheral blood. These receptors came from a human donor in a cohort sampled during active COVID-19.

This clone was seen just once. The rearrangement uses TRBV18 and TRBJ2-6, with 7 bases that match TRBD1. The CDR3 length is 17 residues. Germline V lookup: CDR1 KGHSH, CDR2 LQKENI. After removal of 0 bases from V and 0 bases from J, the junction contained 2 bases not matched to a gene. In DNA, the CDR3 is TGTGCCAGCTCACCACCAACAGGGGCCTCTGGGGCCAACGTCCTGACTTTC. Translated: CASSPPTGASGANVLTF.

This clone was seen more than once but under ten times. This chain links TRBV6-2 or TRBV6-3 with TRBJ1-5; D is possibly TRBD1 (6 bases). CDR3 size: 15 residues. Germline loops: CDR1 MNHEY, CDR2 SVGEGT. V was pared by 4 bases and J by 6 bases, with 16 bases between. The CDR3 reads CASSLGQGMGQPQHF. The CDR3 bases are TGTGCCAGCAGTTTAGGGCAGGGGATGGGTCAGCCCCAGCATTTT.

The chain is built from TRBV7-9 and TRBJ1-2; 8 nucleotides match TRBD1. The V gene's germline CDR1 is SEHNR and CDR2 FQNEAQ (reference sequence). V gave up 7 bases and J gave up 6 bases; unmatched junction bases: 4. The CDR3 sequence is 12 residues long. As DNA, the CDR3 is TGTGCCAGCACCCCGGACAGGGATGGCTACACCTTC. Translation gives CASTPDRDGYTF.

The CDR3 loop reads CASSPLGQGNEKLFF. The CDR3 nucleotides are TGTGCCAGCTCACCATTGGGACAGGGGAACGAAAAACTGTTTTTT. The chain joins TRBV18 to TRBJ1-4, with 10 bases matching TRBD1. CDR1 and CDR2 (germline): KGHSH, LQKENI. V dropped 2 bases and J dropped 8; count of bases not matched to a gene: 5. This CDR3 has 15 amino acids.

This clone was seen a handful of times. The chain carries TRBV5-1 and TRBJ1-6; 9 nucleotides match TRBD1. This CDR3 is 14 amino acids long. Germline lookup yields CDR1 SGHRS and CDR2 YFSETQ. Germline trimming cut 4 bases from V and 9 bases from J; bases unmatched to any gene: 5. CDR3 sequence (DNA): TGCGCCAGCAGCCAGGGGACAGGGCGTTCACCCCTCCACTTT. Amino acid sequence: CASSQGTGRSPLHF.

V gene TRBV19 combines with J gene TRBJ2-7; 15 positions match TRBD2. V dropped 5 bases and J dropped 2; count of bases not matched to a gene: 7. The CDR3 runs 17 residues. From germline, CDR1 is LNHDA and CDR2 SQIVND (reference sequence). As DNA, the CDR3 is TGTGCCAGTAGTGGGACTAGCGGGGGGCTGCCCACCTACGAGCAGTACTTC. It specifies CASSGTSGGLPTYEQYF.

The V call is TRBV19, the J call TRBJ1-2, with D possibly TRBD1 on 5 matching bases. The germline gives CDR1 LNHDA, CDR2 SQIVND (reference sequence). V was pared by 3 bases and J by 5 bases, with 10 bases between. The CDR3 length is 13 residues. DNA of the CDR3: TGTGCCAGTAGTATTTCGACAGCGTATGGCTACACCTTC. Translated, it gives CASSISTAYGYTF.

The rearrangement uses TRBV6-1 and TRBJ1-3; D gene unclear. Germline-derived CDR1 and CDR2 are MNHNS and SASEGT. This CDR3 has 15 residues. Trimming shortened V by 1 base and J by 2 bases, and 9 bases separated the two germline ends. CDR3 DNA: TGTGCCAGCAGTGAAGACAAACTAACTGGAAACACCATATATTTT. Translating gives CASSEDKLTGNTIYF.

J is TRBJ1-6 and V is TRBV2; D perhaps matches TRBD1 (6 bases). The CDR3 has 13 residues. Per germline, CDR1 SNHLY and CDR2 FYNNEI. Trimming took off 7 bases at V and 9 bases at J, with 13 bases between the two ends. The CDR3: CASTREGGSPLHF. The CDR3, as DNA: TGTGCCAGCACGAGGGAGGGGGGTTCACCCCTCCACTTT.

The DNA of the CDR3 is TGTGCCAGCAGTGAAAAGAGGCTAGCGTCTAGCACAGATACGCAGTATTTT. Encoded protein: CASSEKRLASSTDTQYF. The chain links TRBV6-1 to TRBJ2-3; possibly TRBD2 for D (6 bases). Per germline, CDR1 MNHNS and CDR2 SASEGT. Deletions cut 2 bases from V and 0 bases from J, with 15 bases between. The CDR3 extends over 17 amino acids.

The chain couples TRBV12-5 to TRBJ1-2, with TRBD1 matching 11 bases. This CDR3 spans 18 amino acids. Looked up from germline, CDR1 is LGHNT and CDR2 is FRNRAP. V dropped 3 bases and J dropped 6; count of bases not matched to a gene: 15. The CDR3 nucleotides read TGTGCTAGTGGTTTAGCCGGGACAGGGGGAGTCTCTGGTCATGGCTACACCTTC. Its translation: CASGLAGTGGVSGHGYTF.

This rearrangement joins TRBV3-1 (or the pseudogene TRBV3-2) to TRBJ2-7; TRBD2 aligns across 9 bases. Unmatched junction bases numbered 2, after V lost 3 bases and J lost 2 bases. The CDR3 runs to 14 residues. The germline gives CDR1 LGHDT, CDR2 YNNKEL (reference sequence). The chain's CDR3 is CASSHAGGTYEQYF. CDR3 coding DNA: TGTGCCAGCAGCCACGCGGGGGGGACCTACGAGCAGTACTTC.

This clone was detected a few times. V is TRBV29-1 and J is TRBJ2-7, with 7 bases that match TRBD1. Germline assignment: CDR1 SQVTM and CDR2 ANQGSEA. This CDR3 contains 11 residues. V shed 5 bases and J 2 bases; nucleotides not matched to a gene: 0. Written as DNA, the CDR3 is TGCAGCGTTACAGGGGCCTACGAGCAGTACTTC. It yields the protein CSVTGAYEQYF.

The genes are TRBV19 and TRBJ1-3; no reliable D call. Germline-derived CDR1 and CDR2 are LNHDA and SQIVND (reference sequence). The CDR3 totals 15 residues. V lost 3 bases to trimming and J lost 3 bases, with 12 bases between them. CDR3 sequence reads: CASSIPTISGNTIYF. The DNA of the CDR3 is TGTGCCAGTAGTATCCCAACGATCAGTGGAAACACCATATATTTT.

The chain employs TRBV5-1 and TRBJ2-4, with a weak D call TRBD1 (7 bases). The germline CDR1 and CDR2 sequences are SGHRS and YFSETQ. The CDR3 is 15 amino acids. Trimming removed 7 bases from V and 7 bases from J, with 21 bases in between. In DNA form, the CDR3 reads TGCGCCAGCGGTCAAGGAGGGGGCGCCCAGAACATTCAGTACTTC. Protein product: CASGQGGGAQNIQYF.

The CDR3 here is CASSPGYNSPLHF. DNA for the CDR3: TGTGCCAGCAGCCCAGGGTATAATTCACCCCTCCACTTT. The V gene is TRBV3-1 (or the pseudogene TRBV3-2), the J gene TRBJ1-6; D may be TRBD1 (5 bases). The CDR3 runs 13 residues. Trimming took off 4 bases at V and 4 bases at J, with 5 bases between the two ends. Germline CDR1 reads LGHDT; CDR2 reads YNNKEL (reference sequence).

The V gene is TRBV3-1 (or the pseudogene TRBV3-2), the J gene TRBJ1-1, with a possible D match to TRBD1 (6 bases). Germline values: CDR1 LGHDT, CDR2 YNNKEL (reference sequence). The CDR3 has 16 amino acids. The germline V and J ends were trimmed by 0 bases and 0 bases, with 11 bases remaining between them. This CDR3 reads CASSQDYGTLNTEAFF. DNA of the CDR3: TGTGCCAGCAGCCAAGATTATGGGACATTGAACACTGAAGCTTTCTTT.

The chain has TRBV12-5 and TRBJ2-5, with TRBD2 matching 14 bases. Losses at the gene ends were 2 bases for V and 8 bases for J; bases not matched to a gene: 7. The CDR3 is 16 residues long. CDR1 is LGHNT and CDR2 is FRNRAP in the germline V gene. CDR3: CASGLSGLAGGGTQYF. The CDR3 DNA sequence: TGTGCTAGTGGTTTGTCCGGACTAGCGGGGGGAGGCACCCAGTACTTC.

This clone was detected only a few times. The gene calls are TRBV30 and TRBJ1-6; 10 bases line up with TRBD1. Germline V lookup: CDR1 GTSNPN, CDR2 SVGIG (reference sequence). Losses at the gene ends were 5 bases for V and 8 bases for J; bases not matched to a gene: 3. The CDR3 is 13 residues long. The DNA for the CDR3 is TGTGCCTGGGCGGGACAGGGGTATTCACCCCTCCACTTT. Amino acid sequence: CAWAGQGYSPLHF. Full variable domain (remainder filled in from reference TRBV30 and TRBJ1-6): SQTIHQWPATLVQPVGSPLSLECTVEGTSNPNLYWYRQAAGRGLQLLFYSVGIGQISSEVPQNLSASRPQDRQFILSSKKLLLSDSGFYLCAWAGQGYSPLHFGNGTRLTVT.

V and J are TRBV12-5 and TRBJ1-5; D not resolved. With 5 bases removed from V and 5 bases from J, the gap between germline ends came to 10 bases. CDR1 and CDR2 (germline): LGHNT, FRNRAP. This CDR3 comprises 13 residues. The CDR3 here is CASGHGGDQPQHF. CDR3 DNA: TGTGCTAGTGGTCACGGAGGAGATCAGCCCCAGCATTTT.

This chain links TRBV19 with TRBJ1-5, with 10 bases aligning to TRBD1. After removal of 1 base from V and 6 bases from J, the junction contained 18 bases not matched to a gene. The CDR3 covers 20 residues. CDR1 is LNHDA and CDR2 is SQIVND in the germline V gene (reference sequence). CDR3 in amino acids: CASSIGLLTGQGVIGQPQHF. CDR3 in DNA: TGTGCCAGTAGTATAGGGTTACTTACCGGACAGGGGGTCATCGGTCAGCCCCAGCATTTT.

The rearrangement uses TRBV13 and TRBJ2-7; the D is unclear. The CDR3 is 13 residues long. Germline CDR1 PRHDT, CDR2 FYEKMQ (reference sequence). Trimming removed 2 bases from V and 5 bases from J, with 10 bases in between. CDR3 DNA sequence: TGTGCCAGCAGCTTATTTGTCCAGAACGAGCAGTACTTC. Protein sequence: CASSLFVQNEQYF.

V gene TRBV14 combines with J gene TRBJ2-2; D gene ambiguous. CDR1 SGHDN and CDR2 FVKESK come from the germline V gene. The CDR3 length is 15 residues. Between the trimmed V and J ends, which lost 2 bases and 0 bases, there was a span of 7 bases. The CDR3 is CASSQLFANTGELFF. The DNA for the CDR3 is TGTGCCAGCAGCCAACTGTTCGCGAACACCGGGGAGCTGTTTTTT.

This chain joins TRBV5-1 and TRBJ2-3; no firm D call. The CDR3 is 13 amino acids. The V gene lost 0 bases and the J gene lost 4 bases, with 6 bases spanning the gap. Germline CDR1 is SGHRS and CDR2 is YFSETQ. In DNA form, the CDR3 reads TGCGCCAGCAGCTTGGCCGGGTCAGATACGCAGTATTTT. Protein: CASSLAGSDTQYF.